This record covers a single TCR beta chain. Its antigen is currently unknown. The junction differs from germline at one of its ends, possibly a read error. Healthy individuals of Caucasian origin from Russia, aged about 6 to 95, served as donors. This sample is drawn from a study of blood T cells in healthy people across ages. Together with a sample-barcoded 5' primer, a J-beta primer mix was included in a second PCR lasting roughly 6 to 12 cycles. A single record per CDR3 protein comes from TCRdb applying MiXCR to the 5' RACE reads. The sample records 1.5 million or so distinct CDR3 sequences, approximately 40% being singletons. Study observations and caveats: TCR beta diversity, measured per million T cells, fell in a roughly linear way with age.

The CDR3 extends over 16 amino acids. CDR1 and CDR2 from the germline V gene are SSHAT and FNYEAQ (reference sequence). This TCR derives from a young woman in good health. Sequencing input: blood. The chain employs TRBV7-7 and TRBJ2-5; D tentatively fits TRBD1 or TRBD2 (7 bases each). CDR3 sequence reads: CASSSHGGGGLETQYF. CDR3 sequence (DNA): TGTGCTAGCAGCTCCCATGGGGGAGGGGGCTTGGAGACCCAGTACTTC.